This T cell receptor beta chain was recovered during a study of blood T cell repertoires in COVID-19. Study details: The samples span acute and convalescent COVID-19 from the United States, Italy and Spain. Nucleic acid was either cDNA or gDNA, and it came from T cells, B-cell-depleted T cells, or PBMCs.

Trimming at V came to 4 bases and at J to 0 bases, leaving 9 bases not matched to a gene. The CDR3 spans 17 residues. Germline CDR1 MGHRA, CDR2 YSYEKL. Study processing details: Counts of nucleated cells, estimated from reference gene primer amplification, were obtained. Only in-frame clones appear in the TCRdb table, and some are missing; sequencing was by immunoSEQ multiplex PCR. Clone size and V and J calls were adopted from that table, with D and trimming inferred from the DNA. The data hold around 190,000 clones, with 84% observed a single time. Sequencing input: peripheral blood. This receptor was obtained from a human donor in a cohort sampled during active COVID-19. The chain carries TRBV4-1 and TRBJ1-1; 9 bases line up with TRBD1. The DNA for the CDR3 is TGCGCCAGCAGCCTCCGGACAGGGGCTACTTTGAACACTGAAGCTTTCTTT. Its protein product is CASSLRTGATLNTEAFF.